The T cell receptor (beta chain) described here comes from a study of response to subunit inactivated influenza vaccine. The V gene lost 5 bases and the J gene lost 11 bases, with 30 bases spanning the gap. This CDR3 spans 18 amino acids. Germline V gives CDR1 SGHAT, CDR2 FQNNGV. A single record per CDR3 protein comes from TCRdb applying MiXCR to the RT-PCR reads. This sample has about 650,000 distinct CDR3 sequences, with about 15% found just once. Only a few counts were recorded for this clonotype. This material consisted of PBMCs from blood, taken 14 to 15 days before vaccination. The chain links TRBV11-2 to TRBJ2-2, with D perhaps matching TRBD1 (5 bases). The sequence came from a man aged 50-60 years who received an inactivated influenza vaccine. The CDR3 DNA reads as TGTGCCAGCAGCAGAGACACCACAGGCGTAGTGGTCCCATTAGAGCTGTTTTTT. Residues: CASSRDTTGVVVPLELFF. The entire variable domain, with the rest obtained from reference TRBV11-2 and TRBJ2-2, is as follows: EAGVAQSPRYKIIEKRQSVAFWCNPISGHATLYWYQQILGQGPKLLIQFQNNGVVDDSQLPKDRFSAERLKGVDSTLKIQPAKLEDSAVYLCASSRDTTGVVVPLELFFGEGSRLTVL.